The 18 T cell receptor beta chains listed next were all sequenced from one sample in a study of spatial heterogeneity in lung cancer. The time point is: sample taken at primary tumor resection. Sequencing of whole RNA from tumor, nontumor lung or frozen PBMC involved no sorting. TCRdb used MiXCR to reprocess the 5' RACE reads, holding one entry per CDR3 protein. The sample holds roughly 39,000 distinct CDR3 sequences, approximately 6.9% seen once. The sample consisted of PBMCs, taken at surgery. These receptors all stem from a female donor with early-stage non-small cell lung cancer.

The table lists this clonotype with many counts. J is TRBJ2-3 and V is TRBV12-3 or TRBV12-4; 8 bases are shared with TRBD2. The CDR3 length is 14 residues. J lost 7 bases, V lost 10 bases, and 13 bases had no gene match. CDR3 region: CAILGASGSNTQYF. The CDR3 region has the DNA TGTGCCATCCTTGGGGCTAGCGGGTCGAATACGCAGTATTTT.

This clonotype was detected ten times or more. The chain employs TRBV5-4 and TRBJ2-1; the D gene is possibly TRBD2 (6 bases). CDR3 length equals 16 residues. The V gene's germline CDR1 is SGHNT and CDR2 YYREEE (reference sequence). Trimming stripped 5 bases from V and 1 base from J, with 16 bases between. The CDR3 DNA reads TGTGCCAGCAGACTACTTTTCGGGGGTTCCTACAATGAGCAGTTCTTC. Its protein is CASRLLFGGSYNEQFF.

This clonotype was counted at least ten times. The chain couples TRBV12-3 or TRBV12-4 to TRBJ2-1, with 12 bases fitting TRBD2. The trim removed 5 bases at V and 7 bases at J, leaving 15 bases unmatched. CDR3 length: 18 amino acids. The CDR3 loop is CASSDRLAGDLSGNEQFF. CDR3 DNA: TGTGCCAGCAGTGACCGACTAGCGGGGGACCTTTCTGGAAATGAGCAGTTCTTC.

Ten or more counts support this clonotype. The chain has TRBV11-2 and TRBJ2-6; no reliable D call. This CDR3 has 15 amino acids. Trimming took 5 bases from V and 2 from J, leaving 10 bases between them. The germline V gene has CDR1 SGHAT and CDR2 FQNNGV. The CDR3 DNA is TGTGCCAGCAGCCATGAAGGGCCTGGGGCCAACGTCCTGACTTTC. Translating it yields CASSHEGPGANVLTF.

This clonotype showed up just a few times. V gene TRBV2 combines with J gene TRBJ2-5, with D possibly being TRBD2 (5 bases). Germline V gives CDR1 SNHLY, CDR2 FYNNEI. V dropped 6 bases and J dropped 5 bases, with 7 bases sitting between them. The CDR3 has 11 residues. The CDR3 nucleotides read TGTGCCAGCAGCACGGGGGAGACCCAGTACTTC. Its protein is CASSTGETQYF.

The V call is TRBV28, the J call TRBJ1-2; the D is unclear. Germline assignment: CDR1 MDHEN and CDR2 SYDVKM. V lost 10 bases and J 4 bases, leaving 25 bases between the germline ends. CDR3 length: 16 amino acids. The CDR3, as DNA: TGTGCCACCCACTCCACCGGGCCCATCCCTTTCTATGGCTACACCTTC. Translated, it gives CATHSTGPIPFYGYTF.

This clonotype was detected many times. The chain has TRBV5-1 and TRBJ2-1; no definite D call. V lost 1 base and J 6 bases, leaving 11 bases between the germline ends. The CDR3 is made up of 14 amino acids. Germline V CDR1 and CDR2: SGHRS, YFSETQ. CDR3 sequence reads: CASSLRFTPNEQFF. DNA of the CDR3: TGCGCCAGCAGCTTGAGGTTTACTCCCAATGAGCAGTTCTTC.

This clonotype appeared many times. The rearrangement joins TRBV5-1 to TRBJ2-3, with 12 bases lining up with TRBD2. The CDR3 contains 14 residues. Germline CDR1 reads SGHRS; CDR2 reads YFSETQ. J lost 5 bases, V lost 5 bases, and 3 bases had no gene match. The DNA of the CDR3 is TGCGCCAGCAGTCTAGCGGGGGGGCGAGATACGCAGTATTTT. Amino acids: CASSLAGGRDTQYF. Looking up the rest from reference TRBV5-1 and TRBJ2-3 gives the full variable domain: KAGVTQTPRYLIKTRGQQVTLSCSPISGHRSVSWYQQTPGQGLQFLFEYFSETQRNKGNFPGRFSGRQFSNSRSEMNVSTLELGDSALYLCASSLAGGRDTQYFGPGTRLTVL.

The chain has TRBV30 and TRBJ2-7; 11 bases map to TRBD1. With V trimmed by 5 bases and J by 1 base, 7 bases remained unmatched. The CDR3 has 15 amino acids. Germline CDR1 GTSNPN, CDR2 SVGIG (reference sequence). CDR3 in DNA: TGTGCCTGGCCTCCGGGACAGGGGGTTTCCTACGAGCAGTACTTC. This gives the protein CAWPPGQGVSYEQYF.

This clonotype was observed a few times. The V and J genes are TRBV7-9 and TRBJ2-7; either TRBD1 or TRBD2 may fit D (5 bases each). Germline-derived CDR1 and CDR2 are SEHNR and FQNEAQ (reference sequence). The germline V and J ends were trimmed by 5 bases and 2 bases, with 16 bases remaining between them. CDR3 length: 15 residues. The CDR3: CASSLKGTGTYEQYF. CDR3 sequence (DNA): TGTGCCAGCAGCCTAAAGGGGACCGGAACCTACGAGCAGTACTTC.

This clonotype occurred a few times. The chain recombines TRBV10-1 with TRBJ2-3, with D maybe TRBD2 (5 bases). The germline V gene encodes CDR1 WNHNN and CDR2 SYGVQD (reference sequence). Trimming removed 4 bases from V and 2 bases from J, with 13 bases in between. This CDR3 is 15 amino acids long. The DNA for the CDR3 is TGCGCCAGCAGTGGGAATGAGGGTTTCACAGATACGCAGTATTTT. It translates to CASSGNEGFTDTQYF.

This clonotype was detected many times. This chain joins TRBV2 and TRBJ1-1, with D possibly being TRBD1 (5 bases). The V end lost 6 bases, the J end lost 11 bases, and 13 bases lay between the germline ends. The length of the CDR3 is 11 residues. Germline V gene lookup returns CDR1 SNHLY and CDR2 FYNNEI. DNA of the CDR3: TGTGCCAGCAGGGGGCCTCCGGAGGCTTTCTTT. Protein product: CASRGPPEAFF.

This clonotype was detected ten times or more. The chain carries TRBV18 and TRBJ2-1, with 10 positions matching TRBD1. CDR1 KGHSH and CDR2 LQKENI come from the germline V gene. The V and J ends lost 3 bases and 2 bases, in that order; junction bases with no gene match: 1. The CDR3 has 15 amino acids. CDR3 in amino acids: CASSPGTGAYNEQFF. The CDR3 nucleotides read TGTGCCAGCTCACCGGGGACAGGGGCCTACAATGAGCAGTTCTTC.

On this clonotype itself: A much bigger clone sits one base away, suggesting this may be a read error. The chain has TRBV6-6 and TRBJ2-1; the D is unclear. This CDR3 spans 14 amino acids. Germline V CDR1 and CDR2: MNHNY, SVGAGI (reference sequence). The DNA for the CDR3 is TGTGTCAGCAATCTCGCTAACTCCTACAATGAGCAGTTCTTC. Its translation: CVSNLANSYNEQFF.

This clonotype has at least ten counts. The gene calls are TRBV5-4 and TRBJ1-1, with D possibly matching TRBD1 (5 bases). The V and J ends lost 5 bases and 1 base respectively, with 9 bases between them. The length of the CDR3 is 13 residues. Germline assignment: CDR1 SGHNT and CDR2 YYREEE (reference sequence). The CDR3: CASRVTANTEAFF. The DNA of the CDR3 is TGTGCCAGCAGGGTGACAGCGAACACTGAAGCTTTCTTT.

This clonotype was detected many times. This chain joins TRBV24-1 and TRBJ2-3; 15 bases are a match to TRBD2. CDR1 is KGHDR and CDR2 is SFDVKD in the germline V gene. V dropped 3 bases and J dropped 5; count of bases not matched to a gene: 2. This CDR3 is 16 amino acids long. The CDR3 nucleotides are TGTGCCACCAGTGATCGGGGACTAGCGGGGGGAGATACGCAGTATTTT. Protein sequence: CATSDRGLAGGDTQYF.

This clonotype was counted many times. V usage is TRBV27 and J usage is TRBJ1-5; D may be TRBD1 (5 bases). Germline lookup yields CDR1 MNHEY and CDR2 SMNVEV (reference sequence). The V end lost 4 bases, the J end lost 1 base, and 14 bases lay between the germline ends. This CDR3 is built from 16 residues. CDR3 in amino acids: CASSSSSRGSNQPQHF. The CDR3 DNA follows: TGTGCCAGCAGTTCATCCTCGAGGGGCAGCAATCAGCCCCAGCATTTT.

This clonotype was seen repeatedly, ten times or more. The genes are TRBV27 and TRBJ1-5, with D possibly matching TRBD1 (5 bases). The CDR3 consists of 16 residues. The germline V gene has CDR1 MNHEY and CDR2 SMNVEV (reference sequence). Trimming stripped 5 bases from V and 0 bases from J, with 14 bases between. CDR3 nucleotides: TGTGCCAGCAGTGCGTTACAGGAATATAGCAATCAGCCCCAGCATTTT. Translation: CASSALQEYSNQPQHF.